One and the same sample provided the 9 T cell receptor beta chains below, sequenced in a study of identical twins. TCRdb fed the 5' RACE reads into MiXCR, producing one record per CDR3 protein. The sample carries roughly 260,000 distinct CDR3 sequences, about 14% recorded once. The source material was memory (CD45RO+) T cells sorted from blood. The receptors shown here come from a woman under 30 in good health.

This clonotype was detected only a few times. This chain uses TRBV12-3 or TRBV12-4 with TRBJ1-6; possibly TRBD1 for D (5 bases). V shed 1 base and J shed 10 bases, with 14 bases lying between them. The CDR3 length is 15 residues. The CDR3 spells CASSLGTPGRSPLHF. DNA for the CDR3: TGTGCCAGCAGTTTAGGGACACCGGGTAGGTCACCCCTCCACTTT.

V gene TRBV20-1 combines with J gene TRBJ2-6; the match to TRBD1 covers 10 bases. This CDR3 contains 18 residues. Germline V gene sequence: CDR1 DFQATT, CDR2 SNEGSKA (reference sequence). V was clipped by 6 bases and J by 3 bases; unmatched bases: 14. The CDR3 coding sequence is TGCAGTGCCCGAGTTCCCGGGACAGGGGAGAGTGGGGCCAACGTCCTGACTTTC. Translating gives CSARVPGTGESGANVLTF.

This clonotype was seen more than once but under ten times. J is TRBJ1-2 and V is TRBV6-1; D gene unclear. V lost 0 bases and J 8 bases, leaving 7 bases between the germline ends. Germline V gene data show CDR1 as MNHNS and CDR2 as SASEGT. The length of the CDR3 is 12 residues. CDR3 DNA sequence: TGTGCCAGCAGTGAAGCAGTAAGGGGCTACACCTTC. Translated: CASSEAVRGYTF.

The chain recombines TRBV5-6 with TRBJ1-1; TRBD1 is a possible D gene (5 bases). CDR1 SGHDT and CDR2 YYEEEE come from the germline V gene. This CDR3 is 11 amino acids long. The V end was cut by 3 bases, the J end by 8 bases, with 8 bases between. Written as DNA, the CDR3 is TGTGCCAGCAGCTGGGGCAGAGAAGCTTTCTTT. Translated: CASSWGREAFF.

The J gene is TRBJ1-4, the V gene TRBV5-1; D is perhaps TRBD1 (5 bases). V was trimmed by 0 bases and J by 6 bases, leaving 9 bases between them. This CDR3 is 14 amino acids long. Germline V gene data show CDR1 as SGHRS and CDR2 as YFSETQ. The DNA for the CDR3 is TGCGCCAGCAGCTTGGTTCAGGGCGATGAAAAACTGTTTTTT. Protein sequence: CASSLVQGDEKLFF.

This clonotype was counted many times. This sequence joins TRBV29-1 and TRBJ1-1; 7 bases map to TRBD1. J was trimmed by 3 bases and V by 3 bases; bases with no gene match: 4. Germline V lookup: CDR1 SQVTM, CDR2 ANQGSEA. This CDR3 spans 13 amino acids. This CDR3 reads CSVDRGGYTEAFF. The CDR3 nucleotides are TGCAGCGTTGACAGGGGGGGATACACTGAAGCTTTCTTT.

CDR3: CSARGLAGAYNEQFF. The DNA for the CDR3 is TGCAGTGCTAGAGGGTTAGCGGGAGCCTACAATGAGCAGTTCTTC. The chain joins TRBV20-1 to TRBJ2-1, with 9 positions matching TRBD2. This CDR3 contains 15 residues. Germline CDR1 is DFQATT and CDR2 is SNEGSKA (reference sequence). V shed 1 base and J 2 bases; nucleotides not matched to a gene: 3.

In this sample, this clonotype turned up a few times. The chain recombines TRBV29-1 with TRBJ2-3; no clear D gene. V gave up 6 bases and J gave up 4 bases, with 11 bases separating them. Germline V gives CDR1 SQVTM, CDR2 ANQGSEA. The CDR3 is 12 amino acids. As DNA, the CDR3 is TGCAGCGTAGACCTAGGAGCAGATACGCAGTATTTT. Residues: CSVDLGADTQYF.

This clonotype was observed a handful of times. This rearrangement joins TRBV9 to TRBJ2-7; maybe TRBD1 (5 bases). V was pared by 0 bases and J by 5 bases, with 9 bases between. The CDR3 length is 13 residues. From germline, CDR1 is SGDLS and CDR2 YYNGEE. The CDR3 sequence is CASSVARAHEQYF. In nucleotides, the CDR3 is TGTGCCAGCAGCGTAGCCAGGGCTCACGAGCAGTACTTC.